What follows describes a single TCR beta chain. Its antigen is unidentified. Sequencing was performed with immunoSEQ multiplex PCR; in TCRdb, only in-frame clones are kept and a portion is missing. The repertoire has approximately 90,000 clones, around nine tenths of them found once; the top ten carry over 2%. These data belong to a study of T cell responses to AZD1222 COVID-19 vaccine. General observations from the study: Donors, mostly white British, included more females; clonal diversity was possibly underestimated.

Deletions cut 4 bases from V and 3 bases from J, with 0 bases between. The germline gives CDR1 SEHNR, CDR2 FQNEAQ (reference sequence). The CDR3 length is 10 residues. The chain is built from TRBV7-9 and TRBJ1-1; D uncertain. The sequencing used peripheral blood, collected on day 0 of AZD1222 vaccination. This clonotype was sampled from an adult in good health. As DNA, the CDR3 is TGTGCCAGCAGCTACACTGAAGCTTTCTTT. Protein: CASSYTEAFF.